The clone carrying this T cell receptor (beta chain) was recorded a few times. The sample is drawn from a study of blood T cells in healthy people across ages. A sample-barcoded 5' primer and a J-beta primer mix were used in a second PCR of roughly 6 to 12 cycles. TCRdb processed the 5' RACE reads anew with MiXCR; each CDR3 protein has one entry. Of about 800,000 distinct CDR3 sequences in the sample, roughly 50% were seen once. V was shortened by 7 bases and J by 5 bases, with 23 bases between the two germline ends. The germline gives CDR1 MNHEY, CDR2 SVGEGT. The CDR3 totals 16 residues. The sequence derives from a man between 25 and 39 years old in good health. The sequencing input was blood. This rearrangement joins TRBV6-2 or TRBV6-3 to TRBJ1-1; TRBD1 might be the D (6 bases). The CDR3 here is CASKVDSWGPMTEAFF. The DNA of the CDR3 is TGTGCCAGCAAGGTGGACAGTTGGGGGCCCATGACTGAAGCTTTCTTT.